The entry below gives a single TCR beta chain sequence along with its context. This record comes from a study of shared T cell receptors in the human thymus. Sequenced by immunoSEQ multiplex PCR; TCRdb stores in-frame clones only, minus some. Here the sample spans roughly 660,000 clones, 70% to 90% being singletons. V trimming: 2 bases; J trimming: 8 bases; junction bases outside the gene matches: 4. CDR1 is WNHNN and CDR2 is SYGVQD in the germline V gene (reference sequence). The CDR3 covers 14 residues. The same data also contributed to another study, on human thymus T cells. Turning to that study: In corrective heart surgery, resections were taken, and these provided the thymus tissue. Thymic and blood repertoires appeared to display a bias in their usage of V and J genes.

J is TRBJ2-1 and V is TRBV10-1, with TRBD2 identical over 9 bases. The TCR originated in a boy in the first two years of life with a congenital heart defect. The sample taken for sequencing was thymocytes. The chain's CDR3 is CASSETREGDEQFF. The CDR3 DNA reads as TGCGCCAGCAGTGAGACGCGGGAGGGCGATGAGCAGTTCTTC.